This entry lists 9 T cell receptor beta chains sequenced from one sample in a study of graft-versus-host responses after intestinal transplantation. Libraries were prepared by immunoSEQ multiplex PCR; TCRdb keeps only in-frame clonotypes and omits some of them. Among 9,500 to 15,000 clones listed, over 90% were seen once. This sample comprised PBMCs, obtained around 3.5 months after intestinal transplant. The receptors stem from a human patient who received an intestinal transplant, so some T cells may come from the graft donor.

CDR3 residues: CASSLTGQGPGEQYF. The CDR3 DNA is TGTGCCAGCAGCTTAACGGGGCAGGGGCCGGGCGAGCAGTACTTC. The chain combines TRBV5-4 with TRBJ2-7; a possible D gene is TRBD1 (6 bases). Germline loops: CDR1 SGHNT, CDR2 YYREEE (reference sequence). The ends were cut back, 2 bases at V and 6 bases at J, with 18 bases in the middle. The CDR3 covers 15 residues.

This clone was observed once. The V call is TRBV4-1, the J call TRBJ1-1; D is unclear. From germline, CDR1 is MGHRA and CDR2 YSYEKL. Trimming removed 1 base from V and 0 bases from J, with 6 bases in between. The CDR3 spans 14 residues. CDR3 nucleotide sequence: TGCGCCAGCAGCCAAGCGAAGATGAACACTGAAGCTTTCTTT. The encoded protein is CASSQAKMNTEAFF.

The chain employs TRBV10-2 and TRBJ2-5; D is perhaps TRBD1 or TRBD2 (5 bases each). The DNA end favors TRBJ2-7, so the J call may be wrong. This CDR3 has 16 amino acids. The germline V gene encodes CDR1 WSHSY and CDR2 SAAADI. CDR3 protein: CASSDSGKGRTYEQYF. CDR3 DNA: TGCGCCAGCAGTGATTCCGGGAAGGGGCGTACGTACGAGCAGTACTTC.

This clone was seen only once. The genes are TRBV6-5 and TRBJ1-1, with D uncertain. The CDR3 covers 13 residues. The germline V gene encodes CDR1 MNHEY and CDR2 SVGAGI. The V and J ends lost 3 bases and 1 base respectively, with 6 bases between them. CDR3 in amino acids: CASSYLGNTEAFF. The CDR3 coding sequence is TGTGCCAGCAGTTATTTAGGGAACACTGAAGCTTTCTTT.

The chain couples TRBV19 to TRBJ2-7; 7 nucleotides agree with TRBD2. This CDR3 comprises 15 residues. V trimming: 5 bases; J trimming: 7 bases; junction bases outside the gene matches: 14. From germline, CDR1 is LNHDA and CDR2 SQIVND (reference sequence). CDR3 sequence reads: CASSGSSGGLREQYF. The CDR3 DNA is TGTGCCAGTAGTGGGTCTAGCGGAGGCCTTCGGGAGCAGTACTTC.

This chain links TRBV6-5 with TRBJ2-7; TRBD2 agrees at 9 bases. The germline gives CDR1 MNHEY, CDR2 SVGAGI. The CDR3 totals 15 residues. V gave up 5 bases and J gave up 4 bases; unmatched junction bases: 9. CDR3 DNA: TGTGCCAGCAGTCCTGTGACTAGCGGCTATTACGAGCAGTACTTC. Translated: CASSPVTSGYYEQYF.

Comment on this clone: Other DNA sequences in the sample encode the same CDR3. The V call is TRBV5-6, the J call TRBJ2-7, with D hard to call. There are 11 residues in the CDR3. Germline CDR1 reads SGHDT; CDR2 reads YYEEEE. V was clipped by 0 bases and J by 4 bases, with 2 bases between them. CDR3 amino acids: CASSLAYEQYF. CDR3 nucleotides: TGTGCCAGCAGCTTGGCTTACGAGCAGTACTTC.

The V gene is TRBV7-8, the J gene TRBJ2-3; TRBD1 matches 8 bases. The V segment lost 7 bases and the J segment 1 base; nucleotides outside the gene matches: 19. This CDR3 spans 19 amino acids. Germline V gene sequence: CDR1 SGHVS, CDR2 FQNEAQ. The CDR3, as DNA: TGTGCCAGCACCAAGGACAGGGCAGCTTTAATGATCGGCACAGATACGCAGTATTTT. This sequence encodes CASTKDRAALMIGTDTQYF.

The chain couples TRBV19 to TRBJ1-2, with D perhaps matching TRBD1 (5 bases). Germline values: CDR1 LNHDA, CDR2 SQIVND (reference sequence). Trimming took off 7 bases at V and 4 bases at J, with 13 bases between the two ends. The CDR3 has 13 residues. In DNA form, the CDR3 reads TGTGCCAGTATTTCCTCAGACAGCTATGGCTACACCTTC. It is translated as CASISSDSYGYTF.